The next 16 T cell receptor beta chains were all read from a single sample in a study of Ad26.COV2.S vaccination and SARS-CoV-2 variants. This sample's treatment: over 15 received Ad26.COV2.S at low or high dose, single or two shots; several received placebo; per-sample allocation not given. Repertoires come from day 63 after the first vaccine or placebo injection. Clones were read by immunoSEQ multiplex PCR, and TCRdb kept only the in-frame ones, dropping some. The sample has a few hundred thousand clones, roughly 90% seen once. Sequencing used peripheral blood, obtained in a trial of Ad26.COV2.S vaccine versus placebo. The receptors here all came from a person aged 18-65 years who received the Ad26.COV2.S COVID-19 vaccine or a placebo.

To note about this clone: This CDR3 is also generated by other DNA sequences in the sample. The chain links TRBV7-9 to TRBJ2-7, with D possibly matching TRBD2 (5 bases). V lost 6 bases and J lost 0, with 9 bases in between. CDR1 and CDR2 from the germline V gene are SEHNR and FQNEAQ (reference sequence). There are 13 residues in the CDR3. CDR3 DNA sequence: TGTGCCAGCAGTCCCGGAGGCTCCTACGAGCAGTACTTC. This gives the protein CASSPGGSYEQYF.

V usage is TRBV9 and J usage is TRBJ1-1, with a weak D call TRBD1 (5 bases). V was clipped by 0 bases and J by 4 bases, with 13 bases between them. CDR3 length: 15 residues. The V gene's germline CDR1 is SGDLS and CDR2 YYNGEE. CDR3 DNA: TGTGCCAGCAGCGTAGCGGGGGGTGGGGGCACTGAAGCTTTCTTT. It yields the protein CASSVAGGGGTEAFF.

This chain joins TRBV7-9 and TRBJ2-5, with unresolved D. CDR3 length: 12 residues. V was trimmed by 6 bases and J by 0 bases, leaving 5 bases between them. Germline V lookup: CDR1 SEHNR, CDR2 FQNEAQ (reference sequence). This CDR3 reads CASRLNQETQYF. As DNA, the CDR3 is TGTGCCAGCAGACTGAACCAAGAGACCCAGTACTTC.

The chain employs TRBV6-6 and TRBJ1-3, with no clear D. The CDR3 is 14 amino acids. Trimming stripped 6 bases from V and 0 bases from J, with 9 bases between. The V gene's germline CDR1 is MNHNY and CDR2 SVGAGI (reference sequence). CDR3 nucleotides: TGTGCCAGCAGGGGATCCGGCTCTGGAAACACCATATATTTT. Amino acid sequence: CASRGSGSGNTIYF.

The chain is built from TRBV7-9 and TRBJ1-3; no clear D. Trimming left V 5 bases short and J 2 bases short, with 19 bases between. CDR1 and CDR2 (germline): SEHNR, FQNEAQ (reference sequence). The CDR3 has 17 amino acids. The CDR3 protein is CASSLIEGHPAGNTIYF. CDR3 in DNA: TGTGCCAGCAGCCTCATCGAAGGGCACCCCGCTGGAAACACCATATATTTT. Full variable domain (remainder filled in from reference TRBV7-9 and TRBJ1-3): DTGVSQNPRHKITKRGQNVTFRCDPISEHNRLYWYRQTLGQGPEFLTYFQNEAQLEKSRLLSDRFSAERPKGSFSTLEIQRTEQGDSAMYLCASSLIEGHPAGNTIYFGEGSWLTVV.

This chain links TRBV7-2 with TRBJ2-7; 10 bases fit TRBD1. The CDR3 spans 15 residues. With 1 base clipped from V and 3 bases from J, the junction kept 3 bases outside the gene matches. Germline lookup yields CDR1 SGHTA and CDR2 FQGNSA. CDR3 in DNA: TGTGCCAGCAGCTTAGGCCGGGACAGGGGCTACGAGCAGTACTTC. This translates into CASSLGRDRGYEQYF.

The chain carries TRBV7-8 and TRBJ1-6; no definite D call. CDR1 SGHVS and CDR2 FQNEAQ come from the germline V gene. Trimming left V 5 bases short and J 0 bases short, with 11 bases between. The CDR3 length is 16 residues. The CDR3: CASSREIGSYNSPLHF. The CDR3 bases are TGTGCCAGCAGCCGAGAAATAGGCTCCTATAATTCACCCCTCCACTTT.

The CDR3 region has the DNA TGTGCCAGCAGTTGGACAGGCACAGATACGCAGTATTTT. It codes for CASSWTGTDTQYF. The chain recombines TRBV27 with TRBJ2-3; D is perhaps TRBD1 (6 bases). This CDR3 is built from 13 residues. Germline assignment: CDR1 MNHEY and CDR2 SMNVEV (reference sequence). With 4 bases removed from V and 1 base from J, the gap between germline ends came to 6 bases.

V gene TRBV27 combines with J gene TRBJ2-2; D is unclear. The CDR3 runs 13 residues. The germline CDR1 and CDR2 sequences are MNHEY and SMNVEV (reference sequence). The ends were cut back, 6 bases at V and 5 bases at J, with 10 bases in the middle. In DNA, the CDR3 is TGTGCCAGCAGCCTTAGGGTGACCGGGGAGCTGTTTTTT. Translating it yields CASSLRVTGELFF.

On this clone: Compared with germline, one end of the junction differs, possibly owing to a read error. This rearrangement joins TRBV5-4 to TRBJ2-7; TRBD1 matches at 8 bases. From germline, CDR1 is SGHNT and CDR2 YYREEE (reference sequence). The CDR3 is made up of 13 amino acids. The CDR3: CASSIDRGGSQGF. For the CDR3, the DNA is TGTGCCAGCAGCATAGACAGGGGCGGGTCCCAAGGCTTC.

The V and J genes are TRBV20-1 and TRBJ2-7, with 7 nucleotides matching TRBD1. Germline loops: CDR1 DFQATT, CDR2 SNEGSKA (reference sequence). V trimming: 3 bases; J trimming: 0 bases; junction bases outside the gene matches: 5. The length of the CDR3 is 14 residues. CDR3 nucleotide sequence: TGCAGTGCTAGTAACAGGGGCAGCTCCTACGAGCAGTACTTC. It encodes CSASNRGSSYEQYF.

CDR3 residues: CATYPRRRAGELFF. The DNA of the CDR3 is TGTGCCACCTATCCCAGGAGGAGGGCCGGGGAGCTGTTTTTT. The chain is built from TRBV10-3 and TRBJ2-2; possible D gene TRBD2, 6 bases. The V end was cut by 10 bases, the J end by 6 bases, with 18 bases between. This CDR3 comprises 14 residues. The V gene's germline CDR1 is ENHRY and CDR2 SYGVKD.

This clone was seen just once. The genes are TRBV6-5 and TRBJ1-2, with D possibly TRBD1 on 6 matching bases. V lost 8 bases, J lost 4 bases, and 14 bases lay in between. CDR1 is MNHEY, CDR2 SVGAGI, per germline. CDR3 length: 13 residues. Here the CDR3 reads CASLGGAGYGYTF. CDR3 DNA sequence: TGTGCCAGCCTCGGGGGGGCCGGCTATGGCTACACCTTC.

The chain employs TRBV30 and TRBJ2-7; D may match TRBD1 or TRBD2 (5 bases each). This CDR3 region has 11 residues. Germline V gene lookup returns CDR1 GTSNPN and CDR2 SVGIG (reference sequence). The CDR3 reads CAGGSSYEQYF. The CDR3 nucleotides are TGTGCTGGGGGTTCTTCCTACGAGCAGTACTTC.

The chain employs TRBV28 and TRBJ2-6; TRBD1 aligns across 11 bases. CDR3 length: 17 residues. V was pared by 3 bases and J by 2 bases, with 3 bases of the junction left unmatched. The germline V gene encodes CDR1 MDHEN and CDR2 SYDVKM. The CDR3 sequence: CASSFGQGAAGANVLTF. CDR3 nucleotides: TGTGCCAGCAGTTTCGGACAGGGGGCTGCTGGGGCCAACGTCCTGACTTTC. Based on the CDR3 plus reference TRBV28 and TRBJ2-6, the full variable domain is DVKVTQSSRYLVKRTGEKVFLECVQDMDHENMFWYRQDPGLGLRLIYFSYDVKMKEKGDIPEGYSVSREKKERFSLILESASTNQTSMYLCASSFGQGAAGANVLTFGAGSRLTVL.

The V gene is TRBV21-1, the J gene TRBJ2-2; the table's D call of TRBD1 was not tested on the DNA. TRBV21-1 is termed a pseudogene. The CDR3 totals 15 residues. DNA for the CDR3: TGTGCTCCCCACACCGGGACAACGAACACCGGGGAGCTGTTTTTT. This translates into CAPHTGTTNTGELFF.